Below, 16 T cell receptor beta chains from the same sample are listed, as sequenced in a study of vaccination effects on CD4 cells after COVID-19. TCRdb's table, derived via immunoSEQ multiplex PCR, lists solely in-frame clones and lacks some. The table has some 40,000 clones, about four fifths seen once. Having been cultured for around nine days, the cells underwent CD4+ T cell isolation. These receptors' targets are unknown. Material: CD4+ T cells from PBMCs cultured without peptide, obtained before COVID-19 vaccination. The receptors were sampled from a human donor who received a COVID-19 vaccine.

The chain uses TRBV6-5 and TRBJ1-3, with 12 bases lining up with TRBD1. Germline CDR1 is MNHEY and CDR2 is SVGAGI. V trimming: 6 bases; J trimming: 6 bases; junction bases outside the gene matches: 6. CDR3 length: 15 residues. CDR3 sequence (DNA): TGTGCCAGCAGCGATCCGGGACAGGGGGCAAACACCATATATTTT. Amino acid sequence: CASSDPGQGANTIYF.

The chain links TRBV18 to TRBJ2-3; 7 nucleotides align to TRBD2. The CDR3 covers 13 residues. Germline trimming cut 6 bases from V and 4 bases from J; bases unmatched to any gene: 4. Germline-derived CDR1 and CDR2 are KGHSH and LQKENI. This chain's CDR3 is CASSPSGPDTQYF. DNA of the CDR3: TGTGCCAGCTCCCCTAGCGGTCCAGATACGCAGTATTTT.

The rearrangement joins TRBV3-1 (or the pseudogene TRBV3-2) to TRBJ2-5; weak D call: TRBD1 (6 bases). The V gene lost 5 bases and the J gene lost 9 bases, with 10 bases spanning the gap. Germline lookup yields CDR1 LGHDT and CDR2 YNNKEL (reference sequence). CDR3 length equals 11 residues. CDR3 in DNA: TGTGCCAGCAGCGACAGGTGGGCCCAGTACTTC. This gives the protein CASSDRWAQYF.

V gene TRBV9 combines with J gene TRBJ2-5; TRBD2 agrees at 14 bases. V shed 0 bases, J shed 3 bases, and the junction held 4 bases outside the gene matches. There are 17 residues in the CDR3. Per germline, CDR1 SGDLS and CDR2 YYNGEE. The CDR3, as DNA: TGTGCCAGCAGCGTAGGCCGGACTAGCGGGGGGAAAGAGACCCAGTACTTC. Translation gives CASSVGRTSGGKETQYF.

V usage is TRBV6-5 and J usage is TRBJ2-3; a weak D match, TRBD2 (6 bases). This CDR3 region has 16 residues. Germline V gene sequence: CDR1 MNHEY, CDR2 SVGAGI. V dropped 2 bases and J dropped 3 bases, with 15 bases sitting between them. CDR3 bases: TGTGCCAGCAGTTACCGTGGGGGAGGTGGGACAGATACGCAGTATTTT. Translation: CASSYRGGGGTDTQYF.

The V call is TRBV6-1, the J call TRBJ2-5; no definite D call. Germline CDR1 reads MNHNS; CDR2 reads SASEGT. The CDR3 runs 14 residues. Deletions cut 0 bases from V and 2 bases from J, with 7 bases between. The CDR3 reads CASSEAWRQETQYF. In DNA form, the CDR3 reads TGTGCCAGCAGTGAAGCGTGGAGACAAGAGACCCAGTACTTC.

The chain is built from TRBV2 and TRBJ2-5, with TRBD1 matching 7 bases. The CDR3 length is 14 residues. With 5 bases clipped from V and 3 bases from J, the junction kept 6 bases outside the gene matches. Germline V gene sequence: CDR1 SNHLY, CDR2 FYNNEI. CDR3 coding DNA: TGTGCCAGCAGTCCCGACAGGGTAAAAGAGACCCAGTACTTC. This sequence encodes CASSPDRVKETQYF.

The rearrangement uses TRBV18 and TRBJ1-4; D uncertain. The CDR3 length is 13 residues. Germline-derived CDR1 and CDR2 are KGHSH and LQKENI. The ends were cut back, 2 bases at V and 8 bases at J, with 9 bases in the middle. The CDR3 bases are TGTGCCAGCTCACCATTACAATACGAAAAACTGTTTTTT. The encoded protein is CASSPLQYEKLFF.

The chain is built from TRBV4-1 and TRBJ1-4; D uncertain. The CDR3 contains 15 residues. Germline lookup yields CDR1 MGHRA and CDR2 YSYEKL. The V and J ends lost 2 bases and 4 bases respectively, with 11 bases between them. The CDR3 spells CASSQLSQRNEKLFF. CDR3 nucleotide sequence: TGCGCCAGCAGCCAACTGAGTCAGCGTAATGAAAAACTGTTTTTT.

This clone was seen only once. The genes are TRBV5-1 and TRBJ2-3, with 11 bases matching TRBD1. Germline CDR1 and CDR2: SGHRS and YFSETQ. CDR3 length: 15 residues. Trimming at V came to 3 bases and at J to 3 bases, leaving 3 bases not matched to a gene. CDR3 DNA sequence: TGCGCCAGCAGCTCCGGGGACAGGGGGACAGATACGCAGTATTTT. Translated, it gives CASSSGDRGTDTQYF.

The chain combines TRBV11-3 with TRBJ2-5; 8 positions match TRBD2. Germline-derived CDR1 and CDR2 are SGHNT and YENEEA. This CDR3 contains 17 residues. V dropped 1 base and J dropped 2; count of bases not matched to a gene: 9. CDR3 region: CASSLGLQTSGQETQYF. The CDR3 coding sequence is TGTGCCAGCAGCTTAGGTCTTCAAACTAGCGGTCAAGAGACCCAGTACTTC.

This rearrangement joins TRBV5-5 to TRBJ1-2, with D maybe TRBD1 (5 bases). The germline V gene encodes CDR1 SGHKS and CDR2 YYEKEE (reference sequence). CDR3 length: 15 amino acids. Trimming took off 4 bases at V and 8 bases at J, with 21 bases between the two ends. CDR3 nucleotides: TGTGCCAGCAGCGGCCAAGGGACGGTGTCAGGCGGCTACACCTTC. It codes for CASSGQGTVSGGYTF.

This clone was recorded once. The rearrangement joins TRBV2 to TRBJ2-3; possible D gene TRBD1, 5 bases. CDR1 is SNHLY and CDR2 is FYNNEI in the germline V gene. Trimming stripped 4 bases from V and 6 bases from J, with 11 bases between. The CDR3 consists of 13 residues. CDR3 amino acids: CASSGDSVDTQYF. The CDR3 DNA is TGTGCCAGCAGTGGTGACAGCGTGGATACGCAGTATTTT.

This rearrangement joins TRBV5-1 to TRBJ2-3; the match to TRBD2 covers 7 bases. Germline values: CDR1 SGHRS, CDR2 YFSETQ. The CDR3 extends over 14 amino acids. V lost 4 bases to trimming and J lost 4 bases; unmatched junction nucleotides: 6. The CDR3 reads CASSPGLGPDTQYF. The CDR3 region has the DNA TGCGCCAGCAGCCCCGGACTAGGGCCAGATACGCAGTATTTT.

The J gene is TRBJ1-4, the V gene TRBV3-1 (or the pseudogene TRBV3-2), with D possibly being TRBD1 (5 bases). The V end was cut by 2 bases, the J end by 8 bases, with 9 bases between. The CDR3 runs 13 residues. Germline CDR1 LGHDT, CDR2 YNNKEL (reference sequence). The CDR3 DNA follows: TGTGCCAGCAGCCAACTACGGGACGAAAAACTGTTTTTT. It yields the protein CASSQLRDEKLFF.

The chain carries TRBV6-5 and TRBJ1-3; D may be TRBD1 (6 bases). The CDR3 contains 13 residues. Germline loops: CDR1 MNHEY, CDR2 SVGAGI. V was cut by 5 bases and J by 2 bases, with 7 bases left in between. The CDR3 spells CASSRTAGNTIYF. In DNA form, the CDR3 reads TGTGCCAGCAGTAGGACAGCTGGAAACACCATATATTTT.